This T cell receptor (beta chain) is drawn from a study of cytomegalovirus exposure and HLA in healthy donors. Both 60 Vbeta primers and 13 Jbeta primers went into the PCR. Clones were sequenced by immunoSEQ multiplex PCR, and TCRdb holds only the in-frame ones, with some missing. The sample contains around 140,000 clones, roughly 8.8% of which appear only once. CDR3 length: 15 amino acids. Germline V CDR1 and CDR2: SGHVS, FNYEAQ. Unmatched junction bases numbered 8, after V lost 5 bases and J lost 8 bases. This TCR was sampled from a woman in her thirties or forties in good health and CMV-seropositive. Specimen: PBMCs. The chain has TRBV7-6 and TRBJ1-6; 8 bases match TRBD1. The CDR3 DNA reads as TGTGCCAGCAGCCCAGTCAGGGGGCTCGATTCACCCCTCCACTTT. Translated: CASSPVRGLDSPLHF.